This entry is about one T cell receptor (beta chain). Its antigen is unidentified. cDNA serving as the sequencing template came from extracted, reverse transcribed RNA. The table came from immunoSEQ multiplex PCR; TCRdb's copy has only in-frame clones and leaves some out. The sample shows about 180,000 clones, about 54% of them seen only once. Trimming cost V 3 bases and J 1 base, with 15 bases left between them. The length of the CDR3 is 15 residues. CDR1 SQVTM and CDR2 ANQGSEA come from the germline V gene. This sample stems from a study of CD8+ T cells in alopecia areata. Overall study context: Tofacitinib administration to treated patients was oral, at 5 to 10 mg twice daily. General observations from the study: Significant decreases in scalp clonality and expanded CD8+ clones followed tofacitinib treatment. Clonality exceeded that of normal scalp in lesional scalp, most notably in alopecia totalis/universalis.

The sample's treatment: oral pan-JAK inhibitor, 5-10 mg twice daily. Sorting from PBMCs produced CD4+ and CD8+ T cells. The specimen was CD4+ T cells sorted from blood, collected between weeks 55 and 70, from a patient treated with tofacitinib. This TCR was sampled from a human donor with alopecia areata. The V and J genes are TRBV29-1 and TRBJ1-1; D remains ambiguous. CDR3 DNA sequence: TGCAGCGTTGAGAGTCGGCTCACACGGAACACTGAAGCTTTCTTT. Encoded protein: CSVESRLTRNTEAFF.